This record looks at one T cell receptor (beta chain) sequence and its context. The record originates from a study of T cells in localized non-small cell lung cancer. The protocol was immunoSEQ multiplex PCR, while the TCRdb copy is restricted to in-frame clones and leaves out a portion. The repertoire holds tens of thousands of clones, with roughly 91% as singletons. Germline CDR1 and CDR2: SEHNR and FQNEAQ (reference sequence). With V trimmed by 4 bases and J by 5 bases, 12 bases remained unmatched. This CDR3 spans 16 amino acids. The material sequenced was peripheral blood, taken before any cancer treatment. The chain is built from TRBV7-9 and TRBJ2-7; 9 nucleotides line up with TRBD1. The sequence was collected from a woman between 35 and 70 years old with stage I squamous cell lung carcinoma. CDR3 DNA: TGTGCCAGCAGCTCCCCATTAAGGACAGGGGATAACGAGCAGTACTTC. Amino acids: CASSSPLRTGDNEQYF.